The entry below describes one T cell receptor beta chain. Its specificity is not known. PCR was performed using 60 Vbeta and 13 Jbeta primers. Authors' data handling: Tens of millions of unique TCR beta chains, 8.5 million to 14 million shared, were counted in a later analysis. The assay was immunoSEQ multiplex PCR, and TCRdb's table has in-frame clones only and misses some. That table is the source of V, J and clone size, and D and trimming were worked out from the DNA. This table has some 78,000 clones, roughly 80% appearing once. V lost 4 bases and J 6 bases, leaving 7 bases between the germline ends. CDR1 and CDR2 (germline): SGHTS, YDEGEE. This CDR3 spans 12 amino acids. This entry belongs to a study of cytomegalovirus exposure and HLA in healthy donors. General study points: Follow-up analysis found HLA locus-dependent TCR association rates, highest for DRB1 and lowest for HLA-C.

The chain links TRBV5-8 to TRBJ2-2, with a weak D call TRBD2 (6 bases). This TCR derives from a middle-aged man in good health and CMV-seropositive. The material sequenced was PBMCs. CDR3 in amino acids: CASSPSAGELFF. CDR3 nucleotides: TGTGCCAGCAGCCCTAGCGCCGGGGAGCTGTTTTTT.